The text below deals with one T cell receptor beta chain. Its specificity is unknown. These data come from a study of CD8+ T cells in alopecia areata. Study details: For treated patients, severity scores reflected the percentage of scalp area affected. Study-wide findings and caveats: Tofacitinib produced a significant decrease in scalp clonality and in expanded CD8+ clones among the top 100. Uncertainty remains about how baseline CD8+ expansion links to response, with one nonresponder.

Treatment meaning: oral pan-JAK inhibitor, 5-10 mg twice daily. Cell sorting on a FACSAria was used to separate CD4+ and CD8+ T cells from the PBMCs. cDNA reverse transcribed from extracted RNA served as the sequencing template. Libraries were prepared by immunoSEQ multiplex PCR; TCRdb keeps only in-frame clonotypes and omits some of them. The data contain nearly 200,000 clones, roughly 50% of them singletons. The V and J ends lost 1 base and 7 bases, in that order; junction bases with no gene match: 4. Germline values: CDR1 SGHAT, CDR2 FQNNGV. The CDR3 has 15 amino acids. The receptor was isolated from a human donor with alopecia areata. This sequence joins TRBV11-2 and TRBJ1-5; 10 nucleotides align to TRBD1. The sequencing used CD4+ T cells sorted from blood, collected at week 24, from a patient treated with tofacitinib. CDR3 nucleotide sequence: TGTGCCAGCAGCTTAGGGTGGGACAGGGGCCAGCCCCAGCATTTT. This translates into CASSLGWDRGQPQHF. Full variable domain (rest looked up from reference TRBV11-2 and TRBJ1-5): EAGVAQSPRYKIIEKRQSVAFWCNPISGHATLYWYQQILGQGPKLLIQFQNNGVVDDSQLPKDRFSAERLKGVDSTLKIQPAKLEDSAVYLCASSLGWDRGQPQHFGDGTRLSIL.